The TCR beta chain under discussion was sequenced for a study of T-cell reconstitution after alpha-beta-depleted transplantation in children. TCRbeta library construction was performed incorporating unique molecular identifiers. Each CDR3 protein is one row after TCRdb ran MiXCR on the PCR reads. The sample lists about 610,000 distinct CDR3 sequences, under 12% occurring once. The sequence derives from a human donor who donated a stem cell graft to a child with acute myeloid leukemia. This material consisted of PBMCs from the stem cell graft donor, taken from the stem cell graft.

The CDR3 DNA reads as TGCGCCAGCAGCTTGTCAGGGGACAACGAGCAGTACTTC. This translates into CASSLSGDNEQYF. The chain has TRBV5-1 and TRBJ2-7; tentatively, D is TRBD1 (6 bases). Per the germline V gene, CDR1 is SGHRS and CDR2 is YFSETQ. The CDR3 covers 13 residues. V dropped 1 base and J dropped 5 bases, with 10 bases sitting between them.